This record concerns one TCR beta chain sequence. These data are taken from a study of blood T cell repertoires in COVID-19. Study as a whole: Collection of acute and convalescent COVID-19 samples took place in the United States, Italy and Spain.

Germline-derived CDR1 and CDR2 are MDHEN and SYDVKM. This CDR3 contains 18 residues. With V trimmed by 4 bases and J by 0 bases, 12 bases remained unmatched. Under the authors' procedure: Reference gene primer amplification gave estimated nucleated cell counts. Repertoires were generated with immunoSEQ multiplex PCR, while TCRdb's copy carries only in-frame clones and drops some. V and J calls and clone size are those listed in that table; D and trimming were worked out from the DNA. The table includes 65,000 to 95,000 clones, about four fifths detected once. This clonotype was sampled from a human donor in a cohort sampled during active COVID-19. The sample was peripheral blood. J is TRBJ2-1 and V is TRBV28; 7 bases match TRBD1. The CDR3 loop reads CASSSSGGDMSSYNEQFF. The CDR3 DNA follows: TGTGCCAGCAGTTCCTCAGGGGGTGACATGAGCTCCTACAATGAGCAGTTCTTC.